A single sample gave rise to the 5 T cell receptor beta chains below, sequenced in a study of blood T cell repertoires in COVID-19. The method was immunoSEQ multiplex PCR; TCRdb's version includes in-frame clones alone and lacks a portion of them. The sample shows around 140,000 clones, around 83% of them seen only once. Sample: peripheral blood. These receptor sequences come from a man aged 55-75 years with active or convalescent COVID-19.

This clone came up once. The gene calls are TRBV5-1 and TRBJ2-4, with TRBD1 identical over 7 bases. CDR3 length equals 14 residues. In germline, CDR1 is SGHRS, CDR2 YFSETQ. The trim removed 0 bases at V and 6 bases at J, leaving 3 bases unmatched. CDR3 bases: TGCGCCAGCAGCTTGGCCGCAGGGGGAAACATTCAGTACTTC. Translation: CASSLAAGGNIQYF. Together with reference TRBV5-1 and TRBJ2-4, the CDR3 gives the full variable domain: KAGVTQTPRYLIKTRGQQVTLSCSPISGHRSVSWYQQTPGQGLQFLFEYFSETQRNKGNFPGRFSGRQFSNSRSEMNVSTLELGDSALYLCASSLAAGGNIQYFGAGTRLSVL.

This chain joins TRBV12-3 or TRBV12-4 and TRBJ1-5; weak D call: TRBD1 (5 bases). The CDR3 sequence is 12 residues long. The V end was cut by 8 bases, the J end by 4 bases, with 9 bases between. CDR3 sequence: CASGAGNQPQHF. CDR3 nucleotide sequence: TGTGCCAGCGGCGCAGGGAATCAGCCCCAGCATTTT.

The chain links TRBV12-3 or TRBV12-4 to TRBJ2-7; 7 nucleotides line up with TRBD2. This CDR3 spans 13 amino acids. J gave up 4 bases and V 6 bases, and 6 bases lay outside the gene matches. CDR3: CASSPGGEYEQYF. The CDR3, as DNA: TGTGCCAGCAGCCCGGGGGGTGAGTACGAGCAGTACTTC.

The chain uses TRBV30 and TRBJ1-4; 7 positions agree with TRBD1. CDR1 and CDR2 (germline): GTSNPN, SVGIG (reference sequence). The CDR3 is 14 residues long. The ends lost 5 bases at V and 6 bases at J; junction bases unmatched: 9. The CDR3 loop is CAWARQGYDEKLFF. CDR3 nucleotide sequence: TGTGCCTGGGCCAGACAGGGCTATGATGAAAAACTGTTTTTT.

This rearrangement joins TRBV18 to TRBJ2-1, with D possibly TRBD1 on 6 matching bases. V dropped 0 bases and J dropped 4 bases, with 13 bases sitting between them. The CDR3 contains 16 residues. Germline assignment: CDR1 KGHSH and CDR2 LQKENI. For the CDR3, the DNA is TGTGCCAGCTCACCACCGAACCAGGGGATTTACAATGAGCAGTTCTTC. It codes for CASSPPNQGIYNEQFF.